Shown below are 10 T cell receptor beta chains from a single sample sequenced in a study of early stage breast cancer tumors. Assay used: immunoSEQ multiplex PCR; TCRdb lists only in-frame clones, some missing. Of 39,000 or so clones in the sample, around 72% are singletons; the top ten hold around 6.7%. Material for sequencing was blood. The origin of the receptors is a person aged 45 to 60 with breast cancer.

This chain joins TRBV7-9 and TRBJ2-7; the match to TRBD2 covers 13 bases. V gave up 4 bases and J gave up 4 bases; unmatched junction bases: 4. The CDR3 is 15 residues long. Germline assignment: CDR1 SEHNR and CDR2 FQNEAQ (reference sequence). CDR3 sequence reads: CASSSKTSGGYEQYF. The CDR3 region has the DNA TGTGCCAGCAGCTCAAAGACTAGCGGGGGGTACGAGCAGTACTTC. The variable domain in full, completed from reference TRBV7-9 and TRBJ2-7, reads DTGVSQNPRHKITKRGQNVTFRCDPISEHNRLYWYRQTLGQGPEFLTYFQNEAQLEKSRLLSDRFSAERPKGSFSTLEIQRTEQGDSAMYLCASSSKTSGGYEQYFGPGTRLTVT.

CDR3 region: CASRLSGAAGEQFF. As DNA, the CDR3 is TGTGCCAGCAGACTCAGCGGGGCGGCCGGGGAGCAGTTCTTC. This chain uses TRBV5-4 with TRBJ2-1; 7 bases agree with TRBD2. Germline CDR1 SGHNT, CDR2 YYREEE (reference sequence). The V gene end was trimmed by 5 bases and the J gene end by 10 bases; junction bases not matched to a gene: 12. This CDR3 region has 14 residues.

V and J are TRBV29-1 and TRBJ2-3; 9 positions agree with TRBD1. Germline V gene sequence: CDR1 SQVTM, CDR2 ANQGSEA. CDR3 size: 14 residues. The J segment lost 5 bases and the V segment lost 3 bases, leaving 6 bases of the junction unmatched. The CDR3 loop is CSVEAGQGIDTQYF. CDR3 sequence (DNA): TGCAGCGTTGAGGCGGGACAGGGAATAGATACGCAGTATTTT.

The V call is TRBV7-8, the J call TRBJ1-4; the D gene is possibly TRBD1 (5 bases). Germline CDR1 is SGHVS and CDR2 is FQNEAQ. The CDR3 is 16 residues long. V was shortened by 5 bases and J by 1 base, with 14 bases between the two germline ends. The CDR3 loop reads CASSLSWRGTNEKLFF. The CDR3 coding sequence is TGTGCCAGCAGCCTATCGTGGAGGGGAACTAATGAAAAACTGTTTTTT. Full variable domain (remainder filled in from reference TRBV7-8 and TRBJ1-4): GAGVSQSPRYKVAKRGQDVALRCDPISGHVSLFWYQQALGQGPEFLTYFQNEAQLDKSGLPSDRFFAERPEGSVSTLKIQRTQQEDSAVYLCASSLSWRGTNEKLFFGSGTQLSVL.

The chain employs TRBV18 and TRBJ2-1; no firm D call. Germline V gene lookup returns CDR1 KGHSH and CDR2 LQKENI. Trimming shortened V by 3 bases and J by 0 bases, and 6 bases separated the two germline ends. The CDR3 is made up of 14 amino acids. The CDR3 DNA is TGTGCCAGCTCACCGTCTGTCTCCTACAATGAGCAGTTCTTC. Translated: CASSPSVSYNEQFF.

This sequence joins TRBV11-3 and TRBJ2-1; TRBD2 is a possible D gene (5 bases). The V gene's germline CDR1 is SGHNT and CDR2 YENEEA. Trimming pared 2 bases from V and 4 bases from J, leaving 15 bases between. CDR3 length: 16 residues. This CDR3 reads CASSLSRERLYNEQFF. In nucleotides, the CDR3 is TGTGCCAGCAGCTTAAGTAGGGAGAGGTTGTACAATGAGCAGTTCTTC.

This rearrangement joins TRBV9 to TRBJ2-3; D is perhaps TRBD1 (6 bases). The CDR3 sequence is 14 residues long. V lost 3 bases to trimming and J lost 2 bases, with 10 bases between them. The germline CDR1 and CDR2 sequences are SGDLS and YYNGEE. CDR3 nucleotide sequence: TGTGCCAGCAGCGCGGGACACCACACAGATACGCAGTATTTT. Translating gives CASSAGHHTDTQYF.

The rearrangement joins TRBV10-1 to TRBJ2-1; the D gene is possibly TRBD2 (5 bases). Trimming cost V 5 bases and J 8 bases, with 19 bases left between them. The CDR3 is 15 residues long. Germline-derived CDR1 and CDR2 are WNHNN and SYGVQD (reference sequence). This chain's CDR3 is CASSPLGSASDEQFF. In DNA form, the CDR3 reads TGCGCCAGCAGTCCGCTTGGGAGCGCCTCCGATGAGCAGTTCTTC.

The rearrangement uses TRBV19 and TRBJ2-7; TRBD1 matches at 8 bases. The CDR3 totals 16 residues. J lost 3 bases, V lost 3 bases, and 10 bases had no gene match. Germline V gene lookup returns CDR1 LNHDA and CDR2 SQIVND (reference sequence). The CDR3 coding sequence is TGTGCCAGTAGTATTCCCCTAGGACAGGGCGGCTACGAGCAGTACTTC. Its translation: CASSIPLGQGGYEQYF.

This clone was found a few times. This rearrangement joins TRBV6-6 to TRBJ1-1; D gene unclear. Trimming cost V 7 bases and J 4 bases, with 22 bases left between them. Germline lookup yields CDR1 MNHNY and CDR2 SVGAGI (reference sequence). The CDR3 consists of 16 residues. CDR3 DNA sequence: TGTGCCAGCATCCCGGGCCCTACCCCCCGGGGCACTGAAGCTTTCTTT. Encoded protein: CASIPGPTPRGTEAFF.